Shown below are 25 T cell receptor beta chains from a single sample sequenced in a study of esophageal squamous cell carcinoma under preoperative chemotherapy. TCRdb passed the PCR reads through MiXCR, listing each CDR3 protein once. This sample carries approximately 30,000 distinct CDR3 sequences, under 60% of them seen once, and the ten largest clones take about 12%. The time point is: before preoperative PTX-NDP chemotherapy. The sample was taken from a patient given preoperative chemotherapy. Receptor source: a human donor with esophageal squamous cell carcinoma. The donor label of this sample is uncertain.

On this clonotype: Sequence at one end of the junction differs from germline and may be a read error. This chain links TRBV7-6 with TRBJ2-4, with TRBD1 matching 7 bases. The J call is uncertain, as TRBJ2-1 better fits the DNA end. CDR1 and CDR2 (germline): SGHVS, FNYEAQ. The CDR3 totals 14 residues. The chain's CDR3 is CVSSPDRSQGEQFF. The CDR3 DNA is TGTGTCAGCAGCCCGGACAGGTCACAGGGGGAGCAGTTCTTC.

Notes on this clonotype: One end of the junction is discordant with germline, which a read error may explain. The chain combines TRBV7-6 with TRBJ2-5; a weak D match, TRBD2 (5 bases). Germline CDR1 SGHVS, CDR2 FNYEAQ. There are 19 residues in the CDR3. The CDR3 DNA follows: TGTGCCAGCGGCTTGTATCCGCCGCTCGCGGGCGGTGCCCAAAAGACTCAGTACTTC. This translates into CASGLYPPLAGGAQKTQYF.

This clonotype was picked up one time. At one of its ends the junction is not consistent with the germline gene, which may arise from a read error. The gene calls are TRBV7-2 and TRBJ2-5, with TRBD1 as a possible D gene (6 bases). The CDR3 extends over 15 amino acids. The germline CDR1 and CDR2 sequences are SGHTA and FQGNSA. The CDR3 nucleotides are TGTGCCAGGAGCTTAGGGGGTGGGGGCCAAGAGACCCAGTACTTC. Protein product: CARSLGGGGQETQYF.

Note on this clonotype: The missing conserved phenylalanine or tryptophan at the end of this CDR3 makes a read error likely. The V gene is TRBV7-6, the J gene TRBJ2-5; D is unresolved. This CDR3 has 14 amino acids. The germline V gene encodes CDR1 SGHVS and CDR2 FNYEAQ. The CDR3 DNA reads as TGTGCCAGGGGCTTAGACGGGCAGCAAGCGACCCAGTACTCG. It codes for CARGLDGQQATQYS.

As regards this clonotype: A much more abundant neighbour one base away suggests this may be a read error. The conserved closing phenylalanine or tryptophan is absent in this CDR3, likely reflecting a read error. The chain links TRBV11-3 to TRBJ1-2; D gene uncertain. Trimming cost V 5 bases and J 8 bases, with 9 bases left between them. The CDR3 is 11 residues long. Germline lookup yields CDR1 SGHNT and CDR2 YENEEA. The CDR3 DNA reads TGTGCCAGCAGCCGCGGGGAGGGCTACACCCTC. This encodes CASSRGEGYTL.

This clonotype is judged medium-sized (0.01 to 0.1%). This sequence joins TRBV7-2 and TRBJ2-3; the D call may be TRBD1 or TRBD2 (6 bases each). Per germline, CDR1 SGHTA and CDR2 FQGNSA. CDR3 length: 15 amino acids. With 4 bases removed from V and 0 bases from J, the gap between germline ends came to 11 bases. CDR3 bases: TGTGCCAGCAGCTCGAAGGGGGGAAGCACAGATACGCAGTATTTT. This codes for CASSSKGGSTDTQYF.

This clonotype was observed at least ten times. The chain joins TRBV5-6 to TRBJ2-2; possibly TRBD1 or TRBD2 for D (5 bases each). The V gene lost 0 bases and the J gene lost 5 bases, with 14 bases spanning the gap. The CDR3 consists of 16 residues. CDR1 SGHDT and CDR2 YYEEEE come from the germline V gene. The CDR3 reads CASSLVGGVGTGELFF. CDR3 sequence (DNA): TGTGCCAGCAGCTTGGTTGGGGGAGTGGGTACCGGGGAGCTGTTTTTT.

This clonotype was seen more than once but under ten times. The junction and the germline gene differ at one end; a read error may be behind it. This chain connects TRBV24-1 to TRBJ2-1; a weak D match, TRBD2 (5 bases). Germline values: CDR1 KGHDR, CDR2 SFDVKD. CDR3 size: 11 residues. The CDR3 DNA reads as TGTGCCACCAGTGATTTGGAGTTTAGCGTCTTC. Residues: CATSDLEFSVF.

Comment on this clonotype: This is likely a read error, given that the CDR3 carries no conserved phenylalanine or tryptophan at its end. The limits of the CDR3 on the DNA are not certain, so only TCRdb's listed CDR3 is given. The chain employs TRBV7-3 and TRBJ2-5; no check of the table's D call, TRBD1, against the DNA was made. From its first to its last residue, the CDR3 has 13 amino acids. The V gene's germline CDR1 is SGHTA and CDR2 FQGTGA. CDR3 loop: CASSSGAGESRHL.

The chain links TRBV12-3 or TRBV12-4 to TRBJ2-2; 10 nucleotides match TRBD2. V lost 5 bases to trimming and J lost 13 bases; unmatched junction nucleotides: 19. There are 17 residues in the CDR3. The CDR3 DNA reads TGTGCCAGCAGTCGGGGGTTGGTAGCGGGAGGCACCGGGACGCTGTTTTTT. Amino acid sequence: CASSRGLVAGGTGTLFF.

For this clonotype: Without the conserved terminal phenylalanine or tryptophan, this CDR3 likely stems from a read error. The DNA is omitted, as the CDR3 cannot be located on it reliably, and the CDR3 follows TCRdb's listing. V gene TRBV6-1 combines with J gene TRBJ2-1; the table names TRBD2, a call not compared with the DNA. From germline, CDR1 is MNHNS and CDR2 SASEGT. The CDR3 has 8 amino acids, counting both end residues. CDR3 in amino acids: CASSALAG.

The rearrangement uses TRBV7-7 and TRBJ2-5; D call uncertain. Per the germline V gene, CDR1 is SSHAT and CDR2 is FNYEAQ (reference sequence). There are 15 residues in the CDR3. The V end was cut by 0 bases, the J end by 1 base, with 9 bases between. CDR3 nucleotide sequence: TGTGCCAGCAGCTTAGCTCCCGCAGGCCAAGAGACCCAGTACTTC. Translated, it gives CASSLAPAGQETQYF.

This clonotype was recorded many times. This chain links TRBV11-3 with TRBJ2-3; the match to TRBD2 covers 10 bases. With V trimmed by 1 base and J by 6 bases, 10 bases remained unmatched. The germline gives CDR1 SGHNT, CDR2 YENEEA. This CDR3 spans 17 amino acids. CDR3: CASSLVGAGGPGDTQYF. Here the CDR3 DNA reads TGTGCCAGCAGCTTAGTGGGAGCGGGAGGGCCAGGGGATACGCAGTATTTT.

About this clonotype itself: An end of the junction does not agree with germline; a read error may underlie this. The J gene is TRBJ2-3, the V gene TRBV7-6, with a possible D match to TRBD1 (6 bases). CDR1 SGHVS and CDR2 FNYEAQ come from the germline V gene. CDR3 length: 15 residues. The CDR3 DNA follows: TGTGCCAGCGGCTCAGGGGCCAGGGGCACAGAGACGCAGTATTTT. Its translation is CASGSGARGTETQYF.

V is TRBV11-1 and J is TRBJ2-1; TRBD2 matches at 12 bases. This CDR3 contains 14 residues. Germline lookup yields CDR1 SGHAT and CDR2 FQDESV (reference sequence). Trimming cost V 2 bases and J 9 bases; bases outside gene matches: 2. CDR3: CASSLLAGGSEQFF. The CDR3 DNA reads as TGTGCCAGCAGCTTACTAGCGGGGGGGAGTGAGCAGTTCTTC. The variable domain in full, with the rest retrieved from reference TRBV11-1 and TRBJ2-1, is EAEVAQSPRYKITEKSQAVAFWCDPISGHATLYWYRQILGQGPELLVQFQDESVVDDSQLPKDRFSAERLKGVDSTLKIQPAELGDSAMYLCASSLLAGGSEQFFGPGTRLTVL.

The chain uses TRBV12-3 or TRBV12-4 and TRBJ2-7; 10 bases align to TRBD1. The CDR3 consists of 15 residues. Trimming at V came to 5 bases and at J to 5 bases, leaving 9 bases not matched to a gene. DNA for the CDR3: TGTGCCAGCAGTCCGACAGGGGGCAAGGCTGACGAGCAGTACTTC. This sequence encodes CASSPTGGKADEQYF.

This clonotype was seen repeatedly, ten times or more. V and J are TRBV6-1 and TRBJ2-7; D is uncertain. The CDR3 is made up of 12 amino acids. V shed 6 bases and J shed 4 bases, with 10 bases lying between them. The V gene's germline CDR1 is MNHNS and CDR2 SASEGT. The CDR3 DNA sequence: TGTGCCAGCAGCCGAGCCCAATACGAGCAGTACTTC. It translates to CASSRAQYEQYF.

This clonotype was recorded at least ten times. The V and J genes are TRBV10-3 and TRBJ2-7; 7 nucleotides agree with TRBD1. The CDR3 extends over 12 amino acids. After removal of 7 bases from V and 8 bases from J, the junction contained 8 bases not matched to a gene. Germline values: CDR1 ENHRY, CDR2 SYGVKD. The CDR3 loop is CAIKNDREQQYF. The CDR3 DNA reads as TGTGCCATCAAGAACGACAGGGAGCAGCAGTACTTC.

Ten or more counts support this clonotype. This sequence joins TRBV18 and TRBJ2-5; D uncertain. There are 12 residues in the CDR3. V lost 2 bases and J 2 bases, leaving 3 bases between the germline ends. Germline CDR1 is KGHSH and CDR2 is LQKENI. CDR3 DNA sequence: TGTGCCAGCTCACCAGGGCAAGAGACCCAGTACTTC. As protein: CASSPGQETQYF.

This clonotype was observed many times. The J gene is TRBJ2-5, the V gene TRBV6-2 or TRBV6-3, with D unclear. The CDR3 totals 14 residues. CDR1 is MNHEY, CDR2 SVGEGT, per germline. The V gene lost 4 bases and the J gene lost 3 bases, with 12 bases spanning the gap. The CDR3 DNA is TGTGCCAGCAGTTCATGGACCAAAGAAGAGACCCAGTACTTC. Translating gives CASSSWTKEETQYF.

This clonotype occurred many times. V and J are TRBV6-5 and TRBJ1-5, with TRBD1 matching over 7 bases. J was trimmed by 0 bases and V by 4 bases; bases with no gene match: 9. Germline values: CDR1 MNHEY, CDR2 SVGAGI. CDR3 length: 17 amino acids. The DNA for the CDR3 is TGTGCCAGCAGTTGGAAGGGGGCTCGATATAGCAATCAGCCCCAGCATTTT. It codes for CASSWKGARYSNQPQHF.

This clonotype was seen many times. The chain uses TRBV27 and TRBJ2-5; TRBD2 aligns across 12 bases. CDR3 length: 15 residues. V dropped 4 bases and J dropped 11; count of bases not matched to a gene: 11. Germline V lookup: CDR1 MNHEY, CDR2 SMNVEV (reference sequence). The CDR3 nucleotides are TGTGCCAGCAGTTCTCCGGGACTAGCGGGTAGTGAGCAGTACTTC. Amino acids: CASSSPGLAGSEQYF.

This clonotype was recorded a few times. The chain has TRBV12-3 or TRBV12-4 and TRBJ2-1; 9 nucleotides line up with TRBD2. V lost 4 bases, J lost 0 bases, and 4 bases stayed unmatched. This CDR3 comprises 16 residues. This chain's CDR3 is CASSSTTSGSYNEQFF. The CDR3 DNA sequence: TGTGCCAGCAGTTCAACGACTAGCGGCTCCTACAATGAGCAGTTCTTC.

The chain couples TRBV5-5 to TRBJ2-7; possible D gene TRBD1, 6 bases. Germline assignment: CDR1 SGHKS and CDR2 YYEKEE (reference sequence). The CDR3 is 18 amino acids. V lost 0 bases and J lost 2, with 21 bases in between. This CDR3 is CASSLVGRGAVVAYEQYF. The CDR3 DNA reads TGTGCCAGCAGCTTGGTGGGCAGGGGCGCGGTAGTAGCCTACGAGCAGTACTTC. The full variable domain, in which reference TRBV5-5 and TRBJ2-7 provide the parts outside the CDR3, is DAGVTQSPTHLIKTRGQQVTLRCSPISGHKSVSWYQQVLGQGPQFIFQYYEKEERGRGNFPDRFSARQFPNYSSELNVNALLLGDSALYLCASSLVGRGAVVAYEQYFGPGTRLTVT.

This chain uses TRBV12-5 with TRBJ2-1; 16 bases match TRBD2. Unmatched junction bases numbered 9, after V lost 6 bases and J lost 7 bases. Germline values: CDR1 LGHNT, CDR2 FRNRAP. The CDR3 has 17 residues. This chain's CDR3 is CASGTGTSGGAGNEQFF. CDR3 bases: TGTGCTAGTGGGACGGGGACTAGCGGGGGGGCGGGGAATGAGCAGTTCTTC.